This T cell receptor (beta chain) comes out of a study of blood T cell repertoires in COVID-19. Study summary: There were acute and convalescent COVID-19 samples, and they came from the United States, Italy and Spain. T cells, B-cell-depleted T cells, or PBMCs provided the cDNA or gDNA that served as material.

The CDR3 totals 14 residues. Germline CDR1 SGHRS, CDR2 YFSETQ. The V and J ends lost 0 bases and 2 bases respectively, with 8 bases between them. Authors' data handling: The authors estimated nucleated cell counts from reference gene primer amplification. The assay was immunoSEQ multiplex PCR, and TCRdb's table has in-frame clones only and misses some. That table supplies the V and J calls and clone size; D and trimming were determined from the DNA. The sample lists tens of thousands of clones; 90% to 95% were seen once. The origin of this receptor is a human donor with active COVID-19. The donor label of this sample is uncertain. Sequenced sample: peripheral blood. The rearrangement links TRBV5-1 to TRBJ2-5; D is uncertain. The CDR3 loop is CASSLVQAQETQYF. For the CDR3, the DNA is TGCGCCAGCAGCTTGGTGCAGGCACAAGAGACCCAGTACTTC.